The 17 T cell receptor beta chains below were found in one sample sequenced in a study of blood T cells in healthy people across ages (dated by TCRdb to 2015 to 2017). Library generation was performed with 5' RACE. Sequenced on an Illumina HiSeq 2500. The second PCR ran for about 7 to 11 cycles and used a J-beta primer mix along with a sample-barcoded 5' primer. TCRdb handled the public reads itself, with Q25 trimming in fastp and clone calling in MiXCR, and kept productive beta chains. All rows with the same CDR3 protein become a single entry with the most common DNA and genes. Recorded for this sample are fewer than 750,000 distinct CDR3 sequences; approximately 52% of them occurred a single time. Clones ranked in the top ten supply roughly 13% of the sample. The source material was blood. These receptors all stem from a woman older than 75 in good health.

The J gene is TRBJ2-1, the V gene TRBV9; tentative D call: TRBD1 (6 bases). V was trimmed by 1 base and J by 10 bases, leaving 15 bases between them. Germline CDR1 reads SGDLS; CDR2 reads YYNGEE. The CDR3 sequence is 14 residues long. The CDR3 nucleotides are TGTGCCAGCAGCGTATTAGGGACAAAAAAGGAGCAGTTCTTC. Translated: CASSVLGTKKEQFF. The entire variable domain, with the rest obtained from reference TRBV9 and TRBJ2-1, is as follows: DSGVTQTPKHLITATGQRVTLRCSPRSGDLSVYWYQQSLDQGLQFLIQYYNGEERAKGNILERFSAQQFPDLHSELNLSSLELGDSALYFCASSVLGTKKEQFFGPGTRLTVL.

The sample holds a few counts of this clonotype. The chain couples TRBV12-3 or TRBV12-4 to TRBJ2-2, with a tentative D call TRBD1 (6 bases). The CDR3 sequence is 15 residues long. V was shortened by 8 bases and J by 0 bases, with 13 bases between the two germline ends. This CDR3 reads CASDPDRPNTGELFF. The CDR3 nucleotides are TGTGCCAGCGACCCGGACAGACCGAACACCGGGGAGCTGTTTTTT.

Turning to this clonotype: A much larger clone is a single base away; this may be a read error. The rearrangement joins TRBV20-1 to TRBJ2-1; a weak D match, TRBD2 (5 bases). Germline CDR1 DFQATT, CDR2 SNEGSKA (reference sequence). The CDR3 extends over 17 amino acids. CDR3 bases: TGCAGTGTTAGAGCCCCCGCCACCAGGACTCTTAGCAATGAGCAGTTCTTC. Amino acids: CSVRAPATRTLSNEQFF.

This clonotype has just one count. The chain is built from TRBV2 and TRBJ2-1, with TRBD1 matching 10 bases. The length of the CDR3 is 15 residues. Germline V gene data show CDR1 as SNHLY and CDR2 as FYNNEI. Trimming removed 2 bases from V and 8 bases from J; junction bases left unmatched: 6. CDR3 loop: CASSEWTGGTDEQFF. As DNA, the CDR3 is TGTGCCAGCAGTGAATGGACAGGGGGGACCGATGAGCAGTTCTTC.

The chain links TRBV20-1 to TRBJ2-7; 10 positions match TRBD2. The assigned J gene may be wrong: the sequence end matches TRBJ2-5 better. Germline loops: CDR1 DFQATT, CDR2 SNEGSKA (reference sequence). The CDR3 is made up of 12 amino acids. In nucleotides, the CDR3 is TGCAGCGCAAGACTAGCGGGAGAGACCCAGTACTTC. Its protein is CSARLAGETQYF.

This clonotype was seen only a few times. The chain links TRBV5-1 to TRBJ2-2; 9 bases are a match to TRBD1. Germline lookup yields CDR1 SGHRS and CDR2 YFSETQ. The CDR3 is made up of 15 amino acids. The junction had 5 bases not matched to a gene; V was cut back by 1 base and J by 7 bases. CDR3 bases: TGCGCCAGCAGCTTGATCGGACAGGGGCACGGGGAGCTGTTTTTT. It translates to CASSLIGQGHGELFF.

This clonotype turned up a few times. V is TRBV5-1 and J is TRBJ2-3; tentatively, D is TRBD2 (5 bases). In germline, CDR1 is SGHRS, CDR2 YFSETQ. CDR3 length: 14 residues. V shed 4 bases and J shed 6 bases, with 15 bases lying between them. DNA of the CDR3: TGCGCCAGCAGCACTAGTCAGATAGGGGATACGCAGTATTTT. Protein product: CASSTSQIGDTQYF.

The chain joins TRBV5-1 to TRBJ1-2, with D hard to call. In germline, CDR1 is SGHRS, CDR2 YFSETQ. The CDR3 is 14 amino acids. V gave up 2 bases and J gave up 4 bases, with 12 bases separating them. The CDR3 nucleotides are TGCGCCAGCAGCTTAAACGTAGACGCCTATGGCTACACCTTC. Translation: CASSLNVDAYGYTF.

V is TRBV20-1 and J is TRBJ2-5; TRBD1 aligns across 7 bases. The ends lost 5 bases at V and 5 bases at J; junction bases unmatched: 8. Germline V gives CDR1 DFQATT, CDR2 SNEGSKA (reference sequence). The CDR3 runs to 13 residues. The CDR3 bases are TGCAGTGCTCTAGACAGGGCGGACGAGACCCAGTACTTC. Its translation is CSALDRADETQYF.

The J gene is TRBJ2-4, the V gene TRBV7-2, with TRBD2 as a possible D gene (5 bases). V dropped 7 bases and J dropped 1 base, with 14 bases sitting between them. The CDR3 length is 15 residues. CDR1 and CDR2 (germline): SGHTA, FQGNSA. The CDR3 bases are TGTGCCAGCACCCGGCGAGGGTCGGCCAAAAACATTCAGTACTTC. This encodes CASTRRGSAKNIQYF.

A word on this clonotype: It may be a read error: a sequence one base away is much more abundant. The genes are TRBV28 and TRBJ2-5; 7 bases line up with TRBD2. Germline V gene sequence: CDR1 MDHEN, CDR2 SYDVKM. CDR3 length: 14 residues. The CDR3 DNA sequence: TGTGCCAACAGTTTAGCGGGCCCCCAAGAGACCCAGTACTTC. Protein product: CANSLAGPQETQYF.

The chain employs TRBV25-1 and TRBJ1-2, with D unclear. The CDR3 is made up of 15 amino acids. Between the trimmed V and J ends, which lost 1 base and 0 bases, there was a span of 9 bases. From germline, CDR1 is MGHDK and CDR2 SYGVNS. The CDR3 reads CASSELAVANYGYTF. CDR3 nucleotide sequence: TGTGCCAGCAGTGAATTAGCTGTGGCTAACTATGGCTACACCTTC.

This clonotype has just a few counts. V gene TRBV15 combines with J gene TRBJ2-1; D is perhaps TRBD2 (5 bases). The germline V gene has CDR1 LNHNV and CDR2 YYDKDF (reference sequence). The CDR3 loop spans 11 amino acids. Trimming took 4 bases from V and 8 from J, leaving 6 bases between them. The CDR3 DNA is TGTGCCACCAGCAAGGGAGATGAGCAGTTCTTC. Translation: CATSKGDEQFF.

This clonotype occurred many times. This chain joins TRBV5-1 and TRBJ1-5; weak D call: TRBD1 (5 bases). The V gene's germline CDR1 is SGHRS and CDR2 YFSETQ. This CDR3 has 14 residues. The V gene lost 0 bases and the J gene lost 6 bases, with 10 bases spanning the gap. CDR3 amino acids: CASSLGQWGQPQHF. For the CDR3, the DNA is TGCGCCAGCAGCTTGGGACAGTGGGGTCAGCCCCAGCATTTT. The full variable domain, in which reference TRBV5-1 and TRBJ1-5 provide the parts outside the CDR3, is KAGVTQTPRYLIKTRGQQVTLSCSPISGHRSVSWYQQTPGQGLQFLFEYFSETQRNKGNFPGRFSGRQFSNSRSEMNVSTLELGDSALYLCASSLGQWGQPQHFGDGTRLSIL.

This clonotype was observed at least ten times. Written as DNA, the CDR3 is TGCGCCAGCAGTTCCGGGACTAGCGGCTACGAGCAGTACTTC. Translated: CASSSGTSGYEQYF. The genes are TRBV5-1 and TRBJ2-7; 11 positions agree with TRBD2. J was trimmed by 3 bases and V by 5 bases; bases with no gene match: 4. From germline, CDR1 is SGHRS and CDR2 YFSETQ. The CDR3 extends over 14 amino acids.

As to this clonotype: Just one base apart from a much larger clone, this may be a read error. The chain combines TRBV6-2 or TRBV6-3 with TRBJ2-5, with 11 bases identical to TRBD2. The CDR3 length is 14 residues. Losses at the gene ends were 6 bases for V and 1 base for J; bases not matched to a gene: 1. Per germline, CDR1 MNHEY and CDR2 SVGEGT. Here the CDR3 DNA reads TGTGCCAGCAGGACTAGCGGGGCCCAAGAGACCCAGTACTTC. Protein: CASRTSGAQETQYF.

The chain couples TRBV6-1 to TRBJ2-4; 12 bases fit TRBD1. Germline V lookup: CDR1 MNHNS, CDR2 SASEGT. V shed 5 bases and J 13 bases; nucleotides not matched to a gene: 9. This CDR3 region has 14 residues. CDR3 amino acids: CASSSGTGGKEQYF. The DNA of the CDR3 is TGTGCCAGCAGTTCCGGGACAGGGGGCAAAGAGCAGTACTTC.